The 27 T cell receptor beta chains listed next were all sequenced from one sample in a study of T-cell reconstitution after alpha-beta-depleted transplantation in children (dated by TCRdb to between 2015 and 2016). The method behind the library was PCR. Sequencing used an Illumina HiSeq 2500. TCR libraries were prepared with molecular barcoding, using unique molecular identifiers to normalize TCRbeta repertoire quantification. In TCRdb, the public reads were trimmed at Q25 with fastp and aligned with MiXCR, with productive beta chains retained. Each entry is one CDR3 protein sequence, shown with its most common DNA and genes. This sample holds 500,000 to 600,000 distinct CDR3 sequences; around 18% were observed only once. The ten largest clonotypes hold 3.3% of the sample. Specimen: PBMCs from the stem cell graft donor, collected from the stem cell graft. The receptors shown here come from a human donor who donated a stem cell graft to a child with acute lymphoblastic leukemia.

This clonotype was counted a few times. This chain joins TRBV9 and TRBJ2-1; TRBD2 aligns across 7 bases. The CDR3 is made up of 15 amino acids. Germline CDR1 is SGDLS and CDR2 is YYNGEE. Trimming removed 2 bases from V and 1 base from J; junction bases left unmatched: 3. The CDR3 region has the DNA TGTGCCAGCAGCGTTAGCGGGCCGTCCTACAATGAGCAGTTCTTC. This gives the protein CASSVSGPSYNEQFF.

This clonotype was picked up a small number of times. The chain joins TRBV25-1 to TRBJ2-1; 11 bases agree with TRBD2. The CDR3 consists of 19 residues. Germline V CDR1 and CDR2: MGHDK, SYGVNS. The ends lost 4 bases at V and 11 bases at J; junction bases unmatched: 22. DNA for the CDR3: TGTGCCAGCAGTGTTCGCAACCGAGTAGCGGGAGGGCGGCTACTGAAGCAGTTCTTC. Protein: CASSVRNRVAGGRLLKQFF.

CDR3 sequence (DNA): TGTGCCAGCAGTGAAGGGGATCCCTCCTACAATGAGCAGTTCTTC. Its translation: CASSEGDPSYNEQFF. The chain joins TRBV6-1 to TRBJ2-1; D ambiguous. Germline CDR1 MNHNS, CDR2 SASEGT. The germline V and J ends were trimmed by 1 base and 0 bases, with 7 bases remaining between them. The CDR3 runs 15 residues.

The rearrangement uses TRBV18 and TRBJ1-2, with D hard to call. Trimming removed 4 bases at V and 8 bases at J, with 14 bases between. This CDR3 has 13 residues. Germline values: CDR1 KGHSH, CDR2 LQKENI. CDR3 residues: CASSRMVLEGYTF. The DNA of the CDR3 is TGTGCCAGCTCACGCATGGTATTAGAAGGCTACACCTTC.

This rearrangement joins TRBV12-3 or TRBV12-4 to TRBJ2-7; 9 positions agree with TRBD2. With 2 bases clipped from V and 1 base from J, the junction kept 3 bases outside the gene matches. The CDR3 is made up of 15 amino acids. The CDR3 region is CASSLPSGNSYEQYF. The CDR3 coding sequence is TGTGCCAGCAGTTTACCTAGCGGGAATTCCTACGAGCAGTACTTC.

The CDR3 DNA reads as TGCGCCAGCAGCTTCCGGGGGGCGCGGGGCGAGGAAAAACTGTTTTTT. Its protein is CASSFRGARGEEKLFF. The gene calls are TRBV5-1 and TRBJ1-4; weak D call: TRBD1 (6 bases). Germline V gene sequence: CDR1 SGHRS, CDR2 YFSETQ. The CDR3 covers 16 residues. V was clipped by 2 bases and J by 8 bases, with 19 bases between them.

This clonotype was detected a few times. The gene calls are TRBV7-8 and TRBJ1-5; D is possibly TRBD1 (6 bases). Germline CDR1 is SGHVS and CDR2 is FQNEAQ. CDR3 size: 15 residues. V was cut by 1 base and J by 5 bases, with 12 bases left in between. The CDR3, as DNA: TGTGCCAGCAGCTTAGTAACACAGGGCGATCAGCCCCAGCATTTT. Its protein product is CASSLVTQGDQPQHF.

A single count supports this clonotype. This chain uses TRBV6-1 with TRBJ2-3; the match to TRBD2 covers 8 bases. The CDR3 loop spans 15 amino acids. V lost 6 bases, J lost 4 bases, and 9 bases stayed unmatched. Per germline, CDR1 MNHNS and CDR2 SASEGT. The CDR3 sequence: CASRSGTRYADTQYF. CDR3 coding DNA: TGTGCCAGCAGGTCCGGGACTAGGTACGCAGATACGCAGTATTTT.

This clonotype turned up a few times. The chain carries TRBV5-1 and TRBJ2-1; TRBD2 matches at 7 bases. Trimming at V came to 2 bases and at J to 9 bases, leaving 11 bases not matched to a gene. Germline V gene data show CDR1 as SGHRS and CDR2 as YFSETQ. The length of the CDR3 is 15 residues. CDR3 sequence reads: CASSFAWEGRSEQFF. The CDR3, as DNA: TGCGCCAGCAGCTTTGCGTGGGAGGGGAGGAGTGAGCAGTTCTTC.

J is TRBJ1-2 and V is TRBV27, with TRBD1 matching 7 bases. Germline V gives CDR1 MNHEY, CDR2 SMNVEV (reference sequence). The CDR3 length is 14 residues. With 7 bases clipped from V and 6 bases from J, the junction kept 11 bases outside the gene matches. CDR3 sequence (DNA): TGTGCCAGCACCTCCGACAGGGAACTTGATGGCTACACCTTC. This gives the protein CASTSDRELDGYTF.

In this sample, this clonotype turned up once. V usage is TRBV12-3 or TRBV12-4 and J usage is TRBJ2-5; no clear D. The CDR3 is made up of 15 amino acids. The V and J ends lost 6 bases and 2 bases respectively, with 16 bases between them. CDR3 protein: CASSTLPTWQETQYF. DNA of the CDR3: TGTGCCAGCAGCACACTACCTACGTGGCAAGAGACCCAGTACTTC.

The gene calls are TRBV7-2 and TRBJ2-1, with 9 bases fitting TRBD2. Germline lookup yields CDR1 SGHTA and CDR2 FQGNSA. The length of the CDR3 is 20 residues. V lost 0 bases and J lost 1; bases outside the gene matches: 13. For the CDR3, the DNA is TGTGCCAGCAGCTTAGCAGCTTTTATGGCGGCGGGAGGGTCCTACAATGAGCAGTTCTTC. It encodes CASSLAAFMAAGGSYNEQFF.

This clonotype appeared a few times. The chain has TRBV9 and TRBJ2-7; D unclear. The CDR3 is 15 residues long. Germline CDR1 and CDR2: SGDLS and YYNGEE. The V end lost 0 bases, the J end lost 0 bases, and 10 bases lay between the germline ends. CDR3 DNA: TGTGCCAGCAGCGTAGCAGGCTTAAGCTCCTACGAGCAGTACTTC. This codes for CASSVAGLSSYEQYF.

In this sample, this clonotype turned up a few times. The chain couples TRBV27 to TRBJ2-1, with 8 bases aligning to TRBD2. The CDR3 has 17 residues. Germline CDR1 MNHEY, CDR2 SMNVEV (reference sequence). The V gene end was trimmed by 4 bases and the J gene end by 9 bases; junction bases not matched to a gene: 17. The chain's CDR3 is CASSSPYLLAEGGEQFF. CDR3 DNA: TGTGCCAGCAGTTCCCCATACCTACTAGCGGAAGGGGGTGAGCAGTTCTTC.

The V call is TRBV5-1, the J call TRBJ2-7, with D hard to call. Germline assignment: CDR1 SGHRS and CDR2 YFSETQ. Between the trimmed V and J ends, which lost 3 bases and 0 bases, there was a span of 7 bases. There are 13 residues in the CDR3. Here the CDR3 reads CASSYRDSYEQYF. CDR3 sequence (DNA): TGCGCCAGCAGCTATAGGGACTCCTACGAGCAGTACTTC.

The J gene is TRBJ2-3, the V gene TRBV9, with a tentative D call TRBD2 (6 bases). The CDR3 is 15 residues long. V dropped 2 bases and J dropped 3 bases, with 13 bases sitting between them. Looked up from germline, CDR1 is SGDLS and CDR2 is YYNGEE. CDR3: CASSVRAGRTDTQYF. In DNA, the CDR3 is TGTGCCAGCAGCGTGCGGGCAGGGAGGACAGATACGCAGTATTTT.

This clonotype has more than one count but fewer than ten. This sequence joins TRBV12-3 or TRBV12-4 and TRBJ2-3; TRBD2 might be the D (6 bases). Trimming took off 7 bases at V and 2 bases at J, with 13 bases between the two ends. There are 14 residues in the CDR3. The CDR3 DNA is TGTGCCAGCATACCGGGACTTCCCACAGATACGCAGTATTTT. This codes for CASIPGLPTDTQYF.

The chain recombines TRBV11-2 with TRBJ1-1, with 10 bases matching TRBD1. V gave up 3 bases and J gave up 10 bases; unmatched junction bases: 11. CDR3 length equals 15 residues. CDR1 SGHAT and CDR2 FQNNGV come from the germline V gene. CDR3 in DNA: TGTGCCAGCAGCTTGGTGGGGACAGGGGCTGAGAGAGCTTTCTTT. Translating gives CASSLVGTGAERAFF.

This clonotype was observed a few times. The J gene is TRBJ2-3, the V gene TRBV28, with 11 bases matching TRBD2. The germline gives CDR1 MDHEN, CDR2 SYDVKM. With V trimmed by 3 bases and J by 4 bases, 3 bases remained unmatched. This CDR3 is 15 amino acids long. The CDR3 loop reads CASSFRLAGPDTQYF. The CDR3 nucleotides read TGTGCCAGCAGTTTTAGACTAGCGGGACCAGATACGCAGTATTTT. Supplemented by reference TRBV28 and TRBJ2-3, the full variable domain reads DVKVTQSSRYLVKRTGEKVFLECVQDMDHENMFWYRQDPGLGLRLIYFSYDVKMKEKGDIPEGYSVSREKKERFSLILESASTNQTSMYLCASSFRLAGPDTQYFGPGTRLTVL.

This clonotype was seen only once. J is TRBJ1-1 and V is TRBV4-1; tentative D call: TRBD1 (6 bases). The CDR3 loop spans 14 amino acids. Trimming shortened V by 8 bases and J by 4 bases, and 17 bases separated the two germline ends. Germline V CDR1 and CDR2: MGHRA, YSYEKL. This chain's CDR3 is CASRLTGRGTEAFF. The CDR3 DNA follows: TGCGCCAGCCGCTTGACAGGACGGGGCACTGAAGCTTTCTTT.

This clonotype came up many times. This chain joins TRBV24-1 and TRBJ2-1; TRBD2 aligns across 8 bases. Germline CDR1 reads KGHDR; CDR2 reads SFDVKD. With 6 bases clipped from V and 4 bases from J, the junction kept 13 bases outside the gene matches. The CDR3 is made up of 17 amino acids. The CDR3 spells CATSPWGLAGPYNEQFF. CDR3 DNA: TGTGCCACCAGTCCATGGGGGCTAGCGGGCCCATACAATGAGCAGTTCTTC.

This clonotype was recorded a few times. CDR3 in DNA: TGTGCCAGCAGCCAATTCACAGTCGCGGTGACCAAAAACATTCAGTACTTC. Its translation is CASSQFTVAVTKNIQYF. V is TRBV3-1 and J is TRBJ2-4, with D uncertain. Between the trimmed V and J ends, which lost 2 bases and 2 bases, there was a span of 16 bases. This CDR3 spans 17 amino acids. Germline CDR1 is LGHDT and CDR2 is YNNKEL (reference sequence).

This clonotype was detected only a few times. The chain is built from TRBV9 and TRBJ2-1; the match to TRBD2 covers 7 bases. V gave up 0 bases and J gave up 1 base; unmatched junction bases: 4. Germline CDR1 is SGDLS and CDR2 is YYNGEE. The CDR3 has 16 amino acids. As DNA, the CDR3 is TGTGCCAGCAGCGTAGGGCTAGCGGATTCCTACAATGAGCAGTTCTTC. This gives the protein CASSVGLADSYNEQFF.

J is TRBJ2-7 and V is TRBV7-9; no clear D. The germline V gene encodes CDR1 SEHNR and CDR2 FQNEAQ (reference sequence). This CDR3 comprises 11 residues. The germline V and J ends were trimmed by 6 bases and 7 bases, with 10 bases remaining between them. The CDR3, as DNA: TGTGCCAGCAGGGAGAGTGGGGAGCAGTACTTC. This codes for CASRESGEQYF.

This rearrangement joins TRBV24-1 to TRBJ2-1; 12 positions agree with TRBD2. Germline V CDR1 and CDR2: KGHDR, SFDVKD. The V gene end was trimmed by 5 bases and the J gene end by 2 bases; junction bases not matched to a gene: 6. CDR3 length: 17 amino acids. CDR3 region: CATSGSLAGGTYNEQFF. The CDR3, as DNA: TGTGCCACCAGTGGTTCTCTAGCGGGAGGGACCTACAATGAGCAGTTCTTC.

The chain carries TRBV5-1 and TRBJ1-1; 7 nucleotides agree with TRBD1. Looked up from germline, CDR1 is SGHRS and CDR2 is YFSETQ. Trimming cost V 4 bases and J 4 bases; bases outside gene matches: 7. The CDR3 contains 14 residues. The CDR3 spells CASSPGQTFTEAFF. Here the CDR3 DNA reads TGCGCCAGCAGCCCGGGACAGACTTTCACTGAAGCTTTCTTT. Looking up the rest from reference TRBV5-1 and TRBJ1-1 gives the full variable domain: KAGVTQTPRYLIKTRGQQVTLSCSPISGHRSVSWYQQTPGQGLQFLFEYFSETQRNKGNFPGRFSGRQFSNSRSEMNVSTLELGDSALYLCASSPGQTFTEAFFGQGTRLTVV.

The CDR3 DNA sequence: TGTGCCAGCAGCTTTTGGGGCAGGGTCGACGAGCAGTACTTC. It encodes CASSFWGRVDEQYF. The chain uses TRBV5-4 and TRBJ2-7, with D possibly matching TRBD1 (5 bases). The CDR3 is made up of 14 amino acids. Trimming removed 2 bases at V and 5 bases at J, with 14 bases between. The germline V gene encodes CDR1 SGHNT and CDR2 YYREEE (reference sequence).